The sequence of this T cell receptor (beta chain) was determined in a study of CD8+ T cells in alopecia areata. The overall study: The study gave treated patients oral tofacitinib at 5 to 10 mg twice daily.

The treatment was: oral pan-JAK inhibitor, 5-10 mg twice daily. About this clone: Its matching antigen is unknown.

V gave up 2 bases and J gave up 4 bases, with 11 bases separating them. CDR3 size: 14 residues. CDR1 and CDR2 (germline): SGDLS, YYNGEE. Regarding the study as a whole: In scalp samples, resident alphabeta T cells of normal skin are also sequenced. Unlike in mice, where it was clearer, TCR sharing across patients was less clear, possibly HLA-related. Normal scalp showed lower clonality than lesional scalp, especially alopecia totalis/universalis.

Sequencing relied on a cDNA template that was reverse transcribed from extracted RNA. The method was immunoSEQ multiplex PCR; TCRdb's version includes in-frame clones alone and lacks a portion of them. In the table there are 250,000 to 300,000 clones, 58% of which are singletons. Sequences were derived from CD4+ T cells sorted from blood, sampled at week 24, from a patient treated with tofacitinib. The receptor was derived from a human donor with alopecia areata. The rearrangement joins TRBV9 to TRBJ2-3, with D unclear. CDR3 protein: CASSVRVSSDTQYF. In DNA, the CDR3 is TGTGCCAGCAGCGTGCGCGTGAGCTCAGATACGCAGTATTTT.